The 17 T cell receptor beta chains below come from one sample, sequenced in a study of T-cell reconstitution after alpha-beta-depleted transplantation in children. Unique molecular identifiers featured in how the TCRbeta library was prepared. TCRdb re-derived calls from the PCR reads in MiXCR, one entry per CDR3 protein. Seen here are about 610,000 distinct CDR3 sequences, approximately 10% observed once, and the top ten hold roughly 4%. Sequencing used PBMCs from the stem cell graft donor, obtained from the stem cell graft. The receptors were gathered from a human donor who donated a stem cell graft to a child with acute myeloid leukemia.

V usage is TRBV7-8 and J usage is TRBJ1-2; tentatively, D is TRBD1 (5 bases). CDR1 is SGHVS, CDR2 FQNEAQ, per germline. Trimming stripped 0 bases from V and 8 bases from J, with 22 bases between. The CDR3 spans 17 residues. The CDR3 DNA follows: TGTGCCAGCAGCTTAGCATGGGGAGGGGAATTCCCCAGAGGCTACACCTTC. Amino acids: CASSLAWGGEFPRGYTF.

This clonotype showed up many times. This rearrangement joins TRBV18 to TRBJ2-3; 11 bases align to TRBD2. The CDR3 has 16 amino acids. V shed 3 bases, J shed 0 bases, and the junction held 2 bases outside the gene matches. Germline loops: CDR1 KGHSH, CDR2 LQKENI. Written as DNA, the CDR3 is TGTGCCAGCTCACCGATAGCGGGAGGGAGCACAGATACGCAGTATTTT. It specifies CASSPIAGGSTDTQYF.

This clonotype was seen many times. This sequence joins TRBV12-3 or TRBV12-4 and TRBJ2-5, with a tentative D call TRBD2 (5 bases). The CDR3 has 13 amino acids. Trimming removed 6 bases at V and 3 bases at J, with 11 bases between. The CDR3 protein is CASSRPGKETQYF. In DNA form, the CDR3 reads TGTGCCAGCAGCCGGCCGGGGAAAGAGACCCAGTACTTC.

The chain uses TRBV6-2 or TRBV6-3 and TRBJ1-6; D call uncertain. CDR3 length: 12 residues. The germline V gene has CDR1 MNHEY and CDR2 SVGEGT. Trimming cost V 0 bases and J 15 bases, with 9 bases left between them. This CDR3 is CASSYSGEYLHF. The CDR3 DNA is TGTGCCAGCAGTTACTCCGGGGAATACCTCCACTTT.

The sample holds many counts of this clonotype. The chain is built from TRBV5-1 and TRBJ2-4; perhaps TRBD2 as D (6 bases). Per the germline V gene, CDR1 is SGHRS and CDR2 is YFSETQ. V lost 6 bases and J lost 9, with 16 bases in between. This CDR3 is 13 amino acids long. The chain's CDR3 is CASTGGSAGIQYF. The CDR3 DNA sequence: TGCGCCAGCACCGGGGGTAGCGCTGGCATTCAGTACTTC.

The rearrangement joins TRBV6-2 or TRBV6-3 to TRBJ2-3, with TRBD1 identical over 7 bases. The V and J ends lost 6 bases and 1 base, in that order; junction bases with no gene match: 1. The CDR3 is 13 amino acids. Per germline, CDR1 MNHEY and CDR2 SVGEGT. The DNA of the CDR3 is TGTGCCAGCAGGGGACAGCGCACAGATACGCAGTATTTT. Translation: CASRGQRTDTQYF.

This clonotype was counted ten times or more. A junction end diverges from the germline sequence, so it may reflect a read error. V is TRBV7-7 and J is TRBJ2-1; the D is unclear. CDR1 is SSHAT and CDR2 is FNYEAQ in the germline V gene (reference sequence). CDR3 length: 14 amino acids. This chain's CDR3 is CASSPLVLYNEQFF. DNA of the CDR3: TGTGCTAGCAGCCCCCTGGTTTTGTACAATGAGCAGTTCTTC.

The gene calls are TRBV30 and TRBJ1-6; D gene uncertain. The V gene lost 1 base and the J gene lost 13 bases, with 14 bases spanning the gap. Germline CDR1 reads GTSNPN; CDR2 reads SVGIG (reference sequence). This CDR3 has 13 amino acids. The CDR3 reads CAWSELVAAPLHF. For the CDR3, the DNA is TGTGCCTGGAGTGAGTTGGTCGCTGCTCCCCTCCACTTT.

This clonotype has a count of ten or more. The rearrangement joins TRBV7-2 to TRBJ2-7; possible D gene TRBD2, 5 bases. This CDR3 is built from 14 residues. Between the trimmed V and J ends, which lost 0 bases and 3 bases, there was a span of 9 bases. Germline-derived CDR1 and CDR2 are SGHTA and FQGNSA. CDR3 sequence reads: CASSLAFGDYEQYF. CDR3 sequence (DNA): TGTGCCAGCAGCTTAGCATTCGGGGACTACGAGCAGTACTTC. The full variable domain, rest sourced from reference TRBV7-2 and TRBJ2-7, is GAGVSQSPSNKVTEKGKDVELRCDPISGHTALYWYRQSLGQGLEFLIYFQGNSAPDKSGLPSDRFSAERTGGSVSTLTIQRTQQEDSAVYLCASSLAFGDYEQYFGPGTRLTVT.

This clonotype was picked up many times. The chain links TRBV5-1 to TRBJ1-1, with D maybe TRBD1 (6 bases). Trimming removed 4 bases from V and 0 bases from J, with 19 bases in between. The length of the CDR3 is 17 residues. The germline CDR1 and CDR2 sequences are SGHRS and YFSETQ. The CDR3 DNA reads TGCGCCAGCAGCATACGTGGTCAGGGGAGTGTGAACACTGAAGCTTTCTTT. Protein sequence: CASSIRGQGSVNTEAFF.

This clonotype was observed a few times. The J gene is TRBJ2-2, the V gene TRBV7-2; D gene unclear. The CDR3 covers 17 residues. CDR1 and CDR2 from the germline V gene are SGHTA and FQGNSA. Trimming stripped 2 bases from V and 6 bases from J, with 19 bases between. The CDR3 here is CASSLPPSTEIPGELFF. DNA for the CDR3: TGTGCCAGCAGCTTACCCCCTTCGACTGAAATCCCCGGGGAGCTGTTTTTT.

The chain carries TRBV9 and TRBJ2-3; TRBD2 matches 11 bases. This CDR3 has 17 residues. V was clipped by 2 bases and J by 2 bases; unmatched bases: 7. The germline CDR1 and CDR2 sequences are SGDLS and YYNGEE. The CDR3 bases are TGTGCCAGCAGCGTGATAGCGGGAGGGATTTTCACAGATACGCAGTATTTT. Encoded protein: CASSVIAGGIFTDTQYF.

The sample holds a few counts of this clonotype. The chain is built from TRBV4-3 and TRBJ2-3; tentative D call: TRBD2 (5 bases). This CDR3 spans 16 amino acids. Germline CDR1 LGHNA, CDR2 YSLEER. The V gene lost 0 bases and the J gene lost 3 bases, with 13 bases spanning the gap. Here the CDR3 reads CASSQDGGTGTDTQYF. The CDR3 DNA reads TGCGCCAGCAGCCAAGATGGAGGCACCGGTACAGATACGCAGTATTTT.

This clonotype was seen many times. The CDR3 does not end in the conserved phenylalanine or tryptophan, so this is likely a read error. This chain connects TRBV6-5 to TRBJ2-5, with a weak D call TRBD2 (6 bases). Trimming shortened V by 2 bases and J by 2 bases, and 12 bases separated the two germline ends. Germline CDR1 reads MNHEY; CDR2 reads SVGAGI. The CDR3 has 15 residues. CDR3 bases: TGTGCCAGCAGTTACCCACCCGGGACTCAAGAGACCCAGTACTGC. Its translation is CASSYPPGTQETQYC.

This clonotype was counted between two and nine times. V gene TRBV20-1 combines with J gene TRBJ2-3; D unresolved. The germline V gene has CDR1 DFQATT and CDR2 SNEGSKA (reference sequence). The CDR3 is 14 amino acids. CDR3 bases: TGCAGCGCGGAATCTAGAGACAGCACAGATACGCAGTATTTT. It translates to CSAESRDSTDTQYF.

The rearrangement uses TRBV10-3 and TRBJ1-6; 8 positions match TRBD1. The CDR3 spans 13 residues. Germline loops: CDR1 ENHRY, CDR2 SYGVKD. Unmatched junction bases numbered 2, after V lost 6 bases and J lost 7 bases. CDR3 sequence reads: CAIRGDRNSPLHF. CDR3 nucleotide sequence: TGTGCCATCAGGGGGGACAGGAATTCACCCCTCCACTTT.

This clonotype was counted at least ten times. This chain links TRBV29-1 with TRBJ2-7; 7 bases map to TRBD2. The CDR3 totals 14 residues. The germline gives CDR1 SQVTM, CDR2 ANQGSEA. J was trimmed by 5 bases and V by 4 bases; bases with no gene match: 11. Here the CDR3 DNA reads TGCAGCGTTGGGGTCAAGCGGGAAGGCGACGAGCAGTACTTC. It yields the protein CSVGVKREGDEQYF.